This T cell receptor (beta chain) was documented in a study of blood T cell repertoires in COVID-19. Clones were sequenced by immunoSEQ multiplex PCR, and TCRdb holds only the in-frame ones, with some missing. The repertoire has a few hundred thousand clones, more than 80% of them found once; the top ten carry 1% to 1.5%. V dropped 4 bases and J dropped 7 bases, with 16 bases sitting between them. The CDR3 consists of 14 residues. CDR1 is LGHDT, CDR2 YNNKEL, per germline (reference sequence). The V gene is TRBV3-1 (or the pseudogene TRBV3-2), the J gene TRBJ1-2; D call uncertain. This TCR derives from a man aged 35 to 55 with acute or convalescent COVID-19. Material: peripheral blood. CDR3 nucleotide sequence: TGTGCCAGCAGCCCTGTACGTGGAGGGTCTGGCTACACCTTC. This codes for CASSPVRGGSGYTF.